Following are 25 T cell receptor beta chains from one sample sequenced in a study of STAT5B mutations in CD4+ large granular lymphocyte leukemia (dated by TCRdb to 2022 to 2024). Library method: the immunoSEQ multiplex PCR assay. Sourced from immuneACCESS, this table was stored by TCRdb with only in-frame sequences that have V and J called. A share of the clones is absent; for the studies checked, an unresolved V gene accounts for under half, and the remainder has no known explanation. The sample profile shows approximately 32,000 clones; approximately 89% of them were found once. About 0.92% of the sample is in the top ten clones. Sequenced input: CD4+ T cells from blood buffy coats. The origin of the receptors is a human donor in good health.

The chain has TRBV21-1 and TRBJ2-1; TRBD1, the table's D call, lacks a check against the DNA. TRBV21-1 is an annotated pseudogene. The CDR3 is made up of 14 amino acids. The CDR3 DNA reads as TGTGCCAGCAGCAAGCCTTCCCAGGTGGGTGAGCAGTTCTTC. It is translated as CASSKPSQVGEQFF.

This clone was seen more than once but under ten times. CDR3 nucleotide sequence: TGTGCCAGCAGCCCCGGACATATGTCCTACGAGCAGTACTTC. This gives the protein CASSPGHMSYEQYF. The chain employs TRBV7-9 and TRBJ2-7, with TRBD1 as a possible D gene (5 bases). V was shortened by 5 bases and J by 1 base, with 12 bases between the two germline ends. The CDR3 length is 14 residues. Germline CDR1 reads SEHNR; CDR2 reads FQNEAQ (reference sequence).

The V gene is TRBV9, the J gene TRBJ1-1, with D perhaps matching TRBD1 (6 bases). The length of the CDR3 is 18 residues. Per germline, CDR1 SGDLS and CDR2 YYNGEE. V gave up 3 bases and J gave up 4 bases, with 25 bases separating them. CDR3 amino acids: CASSDYRALGGVSTEAFF. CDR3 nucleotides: TGTGCCAGCAGCGATTACAGGGCCCTAGGCGGAGTGAGCACTGAAGCTTTCTTT.

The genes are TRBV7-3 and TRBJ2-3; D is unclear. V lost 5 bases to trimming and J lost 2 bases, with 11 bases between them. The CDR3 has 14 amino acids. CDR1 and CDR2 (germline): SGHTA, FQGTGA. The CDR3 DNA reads TGTGCCAGCAGCGCCGACATGTCCACAGATACGCAGTATTTT. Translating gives CASSADMSTDTQYF. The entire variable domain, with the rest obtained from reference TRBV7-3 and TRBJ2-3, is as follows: GAGVSQTPSNKVTEKGKYVELRCDPISGHTALYWYRQSLGQGPEFLIYFQGTGAADDSGLPNDRFFAVRPEGSVSTLKIQRTERGDSAVYLCASSADMSTDTQYFGPGTRLTVL.

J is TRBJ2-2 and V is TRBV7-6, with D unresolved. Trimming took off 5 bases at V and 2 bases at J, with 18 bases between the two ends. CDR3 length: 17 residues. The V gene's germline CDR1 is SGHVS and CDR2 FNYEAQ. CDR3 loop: CASSRLGGTTNTGELFF. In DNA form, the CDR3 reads TGTGCCAGCAGCCGCCTTGGCGGAACCACCAACACCGGGGAGCTGTTTTTT.

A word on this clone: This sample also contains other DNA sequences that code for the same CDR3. The CDR3 region is CASRRTARDWRAFF. CDR3 DNA sequence: TGTGCCAGTAGAAGGACAGCGAGGGATTGGCGAGCTTTCTTT. The chain carries TRBV6-5 and TRBJ1-1, with D perhaps TRBD1 (6 bases). Per the germline V gene, CDR1 is MNHEY and CDR2 is SVGAGI. Trimming removed 9 bases from V and 10 bases from J, with 24 bases in between. The CDR3 totals 14 residues.

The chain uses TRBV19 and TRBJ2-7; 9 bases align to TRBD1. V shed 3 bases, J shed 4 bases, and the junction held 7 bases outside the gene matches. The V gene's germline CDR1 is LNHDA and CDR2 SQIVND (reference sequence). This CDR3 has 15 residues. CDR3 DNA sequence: TGTGCCAGTAGTATTGGGGGACAGGGTGTTTACGAGCAGTACTTC. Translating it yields CASSIGGQGVYEQYF. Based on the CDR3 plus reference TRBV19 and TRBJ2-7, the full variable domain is DGGITQSPKYLFRKEGQNVTLSCEQNLNHDAMYWYRQDPGQGLRLIYYSQIVNDFQKGDIAEGYSVSREKKESFPLTVTSAQKNPTAFYLCASSIGGQGVYEQYFGPGTRLTVT.

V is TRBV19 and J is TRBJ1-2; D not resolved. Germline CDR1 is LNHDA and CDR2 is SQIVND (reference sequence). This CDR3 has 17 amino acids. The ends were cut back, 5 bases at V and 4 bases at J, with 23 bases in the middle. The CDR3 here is CASSSGGRDRMGYGYTF. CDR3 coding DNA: TGTGCCAGTAGTTCCGGCGGTCGCGACCGGATGGGCTATGGCTACACCTTC.

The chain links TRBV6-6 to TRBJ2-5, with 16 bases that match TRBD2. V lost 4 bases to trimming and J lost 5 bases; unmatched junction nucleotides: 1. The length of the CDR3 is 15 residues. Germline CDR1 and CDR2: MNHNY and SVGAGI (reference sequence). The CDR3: CASSSGLAGGETQYF. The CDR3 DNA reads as TGTGCCAGCAGTTCGGGACTAGCGGGAGGGGAGACCCAGTACTTC.

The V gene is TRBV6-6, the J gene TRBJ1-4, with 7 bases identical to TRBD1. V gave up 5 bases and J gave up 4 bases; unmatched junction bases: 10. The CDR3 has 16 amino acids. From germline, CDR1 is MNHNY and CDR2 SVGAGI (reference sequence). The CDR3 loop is CASSPGGTGVNEKLFF. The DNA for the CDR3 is TGTGCCAGCAGTCCGGGGGGTACAGGGGTTAATGAAAAACTGTTTTTT.

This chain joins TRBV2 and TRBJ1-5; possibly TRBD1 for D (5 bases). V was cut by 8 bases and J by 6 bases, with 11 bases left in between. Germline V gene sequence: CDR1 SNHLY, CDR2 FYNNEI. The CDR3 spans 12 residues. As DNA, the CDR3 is TGTGCCAGCGGGGCGACACCTCAGCCCCAGCATTTT. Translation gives CASGATPQPQHF.

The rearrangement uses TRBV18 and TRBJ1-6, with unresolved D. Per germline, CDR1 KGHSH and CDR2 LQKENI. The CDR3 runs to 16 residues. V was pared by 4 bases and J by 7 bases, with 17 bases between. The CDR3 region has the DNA TGTGCCAGCTCACGGGAGATCCCAACCGGAAATTCACCCCTCCACTTT. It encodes CASSREIPTGNSPLHF.

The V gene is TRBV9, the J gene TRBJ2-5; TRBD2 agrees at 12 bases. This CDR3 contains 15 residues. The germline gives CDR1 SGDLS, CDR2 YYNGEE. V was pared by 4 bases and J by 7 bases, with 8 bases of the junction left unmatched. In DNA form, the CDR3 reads TGTGCCAGCAGCCCCCGGACTAGCGGGGTCGGGACCCAGTACTTC. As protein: CASSPRTSGVGTQYF.

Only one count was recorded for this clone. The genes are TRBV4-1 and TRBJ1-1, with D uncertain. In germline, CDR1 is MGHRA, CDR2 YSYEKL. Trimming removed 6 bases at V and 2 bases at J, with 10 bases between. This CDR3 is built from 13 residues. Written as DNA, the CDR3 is TGCGCCAGCAGGCGGATTGCCAACACTGAAGCTTTCTTT. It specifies CASRRIANTEAFF.

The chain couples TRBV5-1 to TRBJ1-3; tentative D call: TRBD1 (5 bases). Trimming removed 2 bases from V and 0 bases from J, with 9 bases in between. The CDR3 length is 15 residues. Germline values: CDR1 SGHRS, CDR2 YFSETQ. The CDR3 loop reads CASSFQGSSGNTIYF. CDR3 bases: TGCGCCAGCAGCTTCCAGGGTAGCTCTGGAAACACCATATATTTT.

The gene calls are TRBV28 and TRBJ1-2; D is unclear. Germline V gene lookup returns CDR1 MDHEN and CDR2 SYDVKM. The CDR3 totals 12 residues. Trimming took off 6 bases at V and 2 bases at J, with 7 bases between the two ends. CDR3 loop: CASSAGNYGYTF. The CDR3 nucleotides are TGTGCCAGCAGCGCGGGGAACTATGGCTACACCTTC.

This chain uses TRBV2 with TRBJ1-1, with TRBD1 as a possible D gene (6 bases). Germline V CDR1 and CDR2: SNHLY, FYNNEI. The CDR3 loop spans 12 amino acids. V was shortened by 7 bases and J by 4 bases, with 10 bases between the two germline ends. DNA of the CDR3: TGTGCCAGCACGAGGGGGGGCACTGAAGCTTTCTTT. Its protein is CASTRGGTEAFF.

This CDR3 is CASSIPNSPGYTF. CDR3 sequence (DNA): TGTGCCAGTAGTATTCCCAACAGTCCTGGCTACACCTTC. The chain uses TRBV19 and TRBJ1-2; D not certain. The germline V gene has CDR1 LNHDA and CDR2 SQIVND (reference sequence). CDR3 length: 13 amino acids. Trimming left V 3 bases short and J 7 bases short, with 12 bases between.

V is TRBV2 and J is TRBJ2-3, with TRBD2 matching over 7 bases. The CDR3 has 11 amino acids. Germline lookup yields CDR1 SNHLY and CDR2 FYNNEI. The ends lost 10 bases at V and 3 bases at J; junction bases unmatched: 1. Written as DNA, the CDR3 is TGTGCCATCGGGGGGACAGATACGCAGTATTTT. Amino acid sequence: CAIGGTDTQYF. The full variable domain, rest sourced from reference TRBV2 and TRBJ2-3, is EPEVTQTPSHQVTQMGQEVILRCVPISNHLYFYWYRQILGQKVEFLVSFYNNEISEKSEIFDDQFSVERPDGSNFTLKIRSTKLEDSAMYFCAIGGTDTQYFGPGTRLTVL.

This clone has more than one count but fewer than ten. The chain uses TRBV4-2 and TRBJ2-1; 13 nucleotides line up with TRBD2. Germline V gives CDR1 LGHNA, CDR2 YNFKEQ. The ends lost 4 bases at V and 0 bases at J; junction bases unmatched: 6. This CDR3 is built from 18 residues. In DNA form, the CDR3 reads TGTGCCAGCAGCCTGACTAGCGGGAGGACCGGCTCCTACAATGAGCAGTTCTTC. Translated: CASSLTSGRTGSYNEQFF.

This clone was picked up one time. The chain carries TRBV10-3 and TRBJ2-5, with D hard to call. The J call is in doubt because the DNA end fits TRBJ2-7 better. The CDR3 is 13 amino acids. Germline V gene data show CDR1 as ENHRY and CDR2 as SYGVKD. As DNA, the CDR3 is TGTGCCTCAGGACCACTCCTTGCTAACGAGCAGTACTTC. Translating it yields CASGPLLANEQYF.

In nucleotides, the CDR3 is TGTGCCATCAGATCTCAGGGGGACGGGAAAGAAAAACTGTTTTTT. Protein product: CAIRSQGDGKEKLFF. The chain has TRBV10-3 and TRBJ1-4; 7 bases align to TRBD1. The junction had 12 bases not matched to a gene; V was cut back by 6 bases and J by 8 bases. Germline assignment: CDR1 ENHRY and CDR2 SYGVKD. This CDR3 spans 15 amino acids.

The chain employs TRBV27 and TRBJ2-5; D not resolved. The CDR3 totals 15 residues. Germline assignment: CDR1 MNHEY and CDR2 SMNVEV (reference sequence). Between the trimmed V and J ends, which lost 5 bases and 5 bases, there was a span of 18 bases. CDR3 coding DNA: TGTGCCAGCAGTGCACGACCGGCAAGACCTGAGACCCAGTACTTC. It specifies CASSARPARPETQYF.

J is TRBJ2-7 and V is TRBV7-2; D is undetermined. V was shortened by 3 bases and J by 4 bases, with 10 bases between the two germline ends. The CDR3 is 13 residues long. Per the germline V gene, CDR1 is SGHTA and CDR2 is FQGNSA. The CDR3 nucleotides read TGTGCCAGCAGCTTTGTTGAGACTTACGAGCAGTACTTC. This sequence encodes CASSFVETYEQYF.

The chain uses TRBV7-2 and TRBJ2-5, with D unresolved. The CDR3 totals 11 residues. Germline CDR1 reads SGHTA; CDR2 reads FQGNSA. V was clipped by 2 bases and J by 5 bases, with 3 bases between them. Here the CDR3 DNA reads TGTGCCAGCAGCTTATTGGAGACCCAGTACTTC. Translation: CASSLLETQYF. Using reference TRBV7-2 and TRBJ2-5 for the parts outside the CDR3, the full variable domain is GAGVSQSPSNKVTEKGKDVELRCDPISGHTALYWYRQSLGQGLEFLIYFQGNSAPDKSGLPSDRFSAERTGGSVSTLTIQRTQQEDSAVYLCASSLLETQYFGPGTRLLVL.